A selection of T cell receptor beta chains follows, all from one sample in a study of identifying expanded T cells in peripheral blood. Here immunoSEQ multiplex PCR was the method, and the copy in TCRdb shows in-frame clones only, minus some. The table has approximately 59,000 clones, over 85% seen once; the top ten hold about 3.8%. The specimen was blood. Receptor source: a person aged 18-70 years in good health. CDR3s include the opening cysteine and the closing phenylalanine or tryptophan. The D gene is left open where the match is weak. Size is omitted from some rows. Given values are once, few, many or a class for expanded clones.

V gene	J gene	clone size	D gene	CDR3 DNA	CDR3 protein
TRBV7-2	TRBJ2-7	-	TRBD1	TGTGCCAGCAGCTTATCAGGACAGGGAACCTACGAGCAGTACTTC	CASSLSGQGTYEQYF
TRBV4-3	TRBJ2-7	-	TRBD2	TGCGCCAGCAGCCCCCGGACTAGTTCTGACGAGCAGTACTTC	CASSPRTSSDEQYF
TRBV6-1	TRBJ2-6	-	-	TGTGCCAGCAGCTCCTCGGGCTCTGGGGCCAACGTCCTGACTTTC	CASSSSGSGANVLTF
TRBV19	TRBJ1-5	once	-	TGTGCCAGTAGTGGCGGGACGGGGAGCAATCAGCCCCAGCATTTT	CASSGGTGSNQPQHF
TRBV10-1	TRBJ2-7	-	TRBD2	TGCGCCAGCAGTGAGTTCATCAGACTAGCGGAACCCGAGCAGTACTTC	CASSEFIRLAEPEQYF
TRBV7-2	TRBJ1-1	-	-	TGTGCCAGCAGCTTAGGAAACAGGCCCACTGAAGCTTTCTTT	CASSLGNRPTEAFF
TRBV6-5	TRBJ2-2	-	-	TGTGCCAGCAGGGCCACCGGGGAGCTGTTTTTT	CASRATGELFF
TRBV5-4	TRBJ2-5	-	TRBD2	TGTGCCAGCAGCGGACGACTAGCGGGCGGAGAGACCCAGTACTTC	CASSGRLAGGETQYF
TRBV7-9	TRBJ2-7	-	TRBD2	TGTGCCAGCAGCTCCCGGGGGGGCTACGAGCAGTACTTC	CASSSRGGYEQYF
TRBV19	TRBJ1-5	-	-	TGTGCCAGTAGTATAGATTCAGATAGCAATCAGCCCCAGCATTTT	CASSIDSDSNQPQHF
TRBV5-6	TRBJ2-4	-	-	TGTGCCAGCAGCTTGGGGGTTGATAGTCTAGCCAAAAACATTCAGTACTTC	CASSLGVDSLAKNIQYF
TRBV7-2	TRBJ2-1	-	TRBD2	TGTGCCAGCAGCTTTCTAGCGGGAGAGTGGAATGAGCAGTTCTTC	CASSFLAGEWNEQFF
TRBV7-2	TRBJ2-7	-	TRBD2	TGTGCCAGCAGAACCCCTGGGGGGGTCGAGCAGTACTTC	CASRTPGGVEQYF
TRBV19	TRBJ2-3	-	TRBD1	TGTGCCAGTAGTACCGGGACAGCTAGCACAGATACGCAGTATTTT	CASSTGTASTDTQYF
TRBV5-1	TRBJ2-7	once	TRBD1	TGCGCCAGCAGCTTGACGGGACAGGGGGTTTCCGAGCAGTACTTC	CASSLTGQGVSEQYF
TRBV7-9	TRBJ2-7	-	TRBD2	TGTGCCAGCAGTCGGACTAGCGGGACGCCACCTTACGAGCAGTACTTC	CASSRTSGTPPYEQYF
TRBV7-8	TRBJ2-7	once	-	TGTGCCAGCACCTGGACTACCACCTACGAGCAGTACTTC	CASTWTTTYEQYF
TRBV7-8	TRBJ2-7	-	-	TGTGCCAGCAGCTTAGGGAGGGGGCAGCGTAACGACGAGCAGTACTTC	CASSLGRGQRNDEQYF
TRBV6-1	TRBJ2-5	-	TRBD2	TGTGCCAGCAGTGACGGCCCCGGACTAGCGGAGACCCAGTACTTC	CASSDGPGLAETQYF
TRBV5-4	TRBJ2-7	-	TRBD2	TGTGCCAGCAGCGGGACGGGACTAGCGGGACACGAGCAGTACTTC	CASSGTGLAGHEQYF
TRBV29-1	TRBJ2-3	once	-	TGCAGCGTTGATAACCTCGGAGCAGATACGCAGTATTTT	CSVDNLGADTQYF
TRBV18	TRBJ2-7	-	-	TGTGCCAGCTCAAGCGACAGTGGCGAGCAGTACTTC	CASSSDSGEQYF
TRBV7-2	TRBJ1-5	-	-	TGTGCCAGCAACGTGGGACAATATAGCAATCAGCCCCAGCATTTT	CASNVGQYSNQPQHF
TRBV7-2	TRBJ2-7	-	TRBD2	TGTGCCAGCAGCTTCGGGGGGGCAAACTACGAGCAGTACTTC	CASSFGGANYEQYF
TRBV7-3	TRBJ2-2	-	-	TGTGCCAGCAGCTTAGCGGGCGGGGAGCTGTTTTTT	CASSLAGGELFF
TRBV7-2	TRBJ1-1	once	-	TGTGCCAGCAGCTCGATCCCGGTGAACACTGAAGCTTTCTTT	CASSSIPVNTEAFF
TRBV27	TRBJ2-1	-	-	TGTGCCAGCAGTTTTGTCGGGGGATCCTCCTACAATGAGCAGTTCTTC	CASSFVGGSSYNEQFF
TRBV7-2	TRBJ1-2	-	TRBD1	TGTGCCAGCAGCTTAGCTGGGGGACAGGGTGGCTATGGCTACACCTTC	CASSLAGGQGGYGYTF
TRBV29-1	TRBJ2-3	-	TRBD2	TGCAGCGGGACTAGCGGGGGCACAGATACGCAGTATTTT	CSGTSGGTDTQYF